Shown below are 31 T cell receptor beta chains from a single sample sequenced in a study of blood T cell repertoires in COVID-19. Only in-frame clones appear in the TCRdb table, and some are missing; sequencing was by immunoSEQ multiplex PCR. The sample has 250,000 to 300,000 clones, approximately 90% seen once; the top ten hold approximately 2%. Sequenced input: PBMCs or T cells enriched from blood (not recorded which). These receptors were obtained from a woman aged 60-75 years in a cohort exposed to, infected with or recovered from COVID-19 (not recorded which).

The chain joins TRBV6-5 to TRBJ2-7; no clear D. This CDR3 spans 15 amino acids. CDR1 and CDR2 (germline): MNHEY, SVGAGI. Trimming took 7 bases from V and 0 from J, leaving 16 bases between them. CDR3 region: CASTPYSTLSYEQYF. The CDR3 coding sequence is TGTGCCAGCACCCCTTACAGTACCCTCTCCTACGAGCAGTACTTC.

This clone has just a few counts. This chain links TRBV9 with TRBJ2-2; D is possibly TRBD2 (5 bases). The CDR3 is 13 amino acids. V lost 4 bases and J lost 6, with 10 bases in between. Germline CDR1 is SGDLS and CDR2 is YYNGEE. This CDR3 is CASSYGSAGELFF. CDR3 coding DNA: TGTGCCAGCAGCTATGGTAGCGCCGGGGAGCTGTTTTTT.

To note about this clone: This specimen includes other DNA sequences encoding the same CDR3. The chain is built from TRBV28 and TRBJ1-2, with TRBD1 matching over 7 bases. This CDR3 comprises 14 residues. Germline lookup yields CDR1 MDHEN and CDR2 SYDVKM. V gave up 1 base and J gave up 2 bases; unmatched junction bases: 1. CDR3 residues: CASSLSTGNYGYTF. Written as DNA, the CDR3 is TGTGCCAGCAGTTTATCGACAGGGAACTATGGCTACACCTTC.

The chain uses TRBV6-5 and TRBJ1-4; no firm D call. Germline V gene data show CDR1 as MNHEY and CDR2 as SVGAGI. The CDR3 is 14 amino acids. V was clipped by 6 bases and J by 0 bases, with 8 bases between them. The CDR3 DNA is TGTGCCAGCAGAATCATTCCAACTAATGAAAAACTGTTTTTT. Its translation is CASRIIPTNEKLFF.

The V call is TRBV27, the J call TRBJ2-6; D is possibly TRBD2 (5 bases). This CDR3 has 16 amino acids. Germline CDR1 is MNHEY and CDR2 is SMNVEV (reference sequence). Trimming removed 1 base from V and 0 bases from J, with 7 bases in between. The CDR3 region is CASSLWRASGANVLTF. CDR3 in DNA: TGTGCCAGCAGTTTATGGCGGGCCTCTGGGGCCAACGTCCTGACTTTC.

Points on this clone: Sequence at one end of the junction differs from germline and may be a read error. The chain carries TRBV27 and TRBJ2-7; D gene ambiguous. This CDR3 spans 11 amino acids. Germline CDR1 reads MNHEY; CDR2 reads SMNVEV (reference sequence). This CDR3 is CASSSGGSLHF. Written as DNA, the CDR3 is TGTGCCAGCAGTTCGGGTGGATCCTTGCACTTC.

This clone showed up just a few times. V is TRBV6-5 and J is TRBJ1-4; 7 positions match TRBD1. CDR1 is MNHEY, CDR2 SVGAGI, per germline. V was clipped by 5 bases and J by 1 base; unmatched bases: 4. The CDR3 extends over 15 amino acids. The CDR3 region has the DNA TGTGCCAGCAGTCCCCACAGGGGAACTAATGAAAAACTGTTTTTT. Translated: CASSPHRGTNEKLFF.

J is TRBJ2-2 and V is TRBV7-9; D might be TRBD2 (5 bases). CDR1 and CDR2 (germline): SEHNR, FQNEAQ (reference sequence). V lost 3 bases and J lost 14, with 13 bases in between. This CDR3 comprises 12 residues. CDR3 DNA sequence: TGTGCCAGCAGCTTTGACCGGGGAATCCTGTTTTTT. This encodes CASSFDRGILFF. Drawing the rest from reference TRBV7-9 and TRBJ2-2, the complete variable domain is DTGVSQNPRHKITKRGQNVTFRCDPISEHNRLYWYRQTLGQGPEFLTYFQNEAQLEKSRLLSDRFSAERPKGSFSTLEIQRTEQGDSAMYLCASSFDRGILFFGEGSRLTVL.

The rearrangement links TRBV7-9 to TRBJ2-2; the match to TRBD2 covers 8 bases. The V segment lost 5 bases and the J segment 7 bases; nucleotides outside the gene matches: 9. The germline V gene has CDR1 SEHNR and CDR2 FQNEAQ (reference sequence). The CDR3 totals 15 residues. The CDR3 spells CASSPGSGSNGELFF. Here the CDR3 DNA reads TGTGCCAGCAGCCCAGGGAGCGGGAGCAACGGGGAGCTGTTTTTT.

V is TRBV18 and J is TRBJ1-3; 9 bases align to TRBD1. Germline loops: CDR1 KGHSH, CDR2 LQKENI. CDR3 length equals 12 residues. Trimming removed 8 bases from V and 8 bases from J; junction bases left unmatched: 4. CDR3 amino acids: CASPQGAYTIYF. CDR3 in DNA: TGTGCCAGCCCACAGGGGGCATACACCATATATTTT.

The rearrangement joins TRBV5-6 to TRBJ2-1, with 13 bases aligning to TRBD2. Germline CDR1 is SGHDT and CDR2 is YYEEEE. The CDR3 runs to 19 residues. The V segment lost 4 bases and the J segment 2 bases; nucleotides outside the gene matches: 12. CDR3 amino acids: CASSPWATSGRAAYNEQFF. The CDR3 nucleotides are TGTGCCAGCAGCCCCTGGGCTACTAGCGGGAGGGCCGCCTACAATGAGCAGTTCTTC.

This chain links TRBV5-1 with TRBJ2-7; 12 bases are shared with TRBD2. The germline V gene encodes CDR1 SGHRS and CDR2 YFSETQ. The length of the CDR3 is 14 residues. V was clipped by 4 bases and J by 7 bases; unmatched bases: 6. The CDR3 DNA reads as TGCGCCAGCAGCCGGACTAGCGGGGTGTGGGAGCAGTACTTC. Translated, it gives CASSRTSGVWEQYF.

V usage is TRBV5-1 and J usage is TRBJ2-1; 7 bases align to TRBD1. The ends lost 0 bases at V and 2 bases at J; junction bases unmatched: 2. This CDR3 has 15 amino acids. The germline V gene encodes CDR1 SGHRS and CDR2 YFSETQ. The CDR3 sequence is CASSLETGPYNEQFF. CDR3 DNA: TGCGCCAGCAGCTTGGAGACAGGGCCCTACAATGAGCAGTTCTTC.

The chain recombines TRBV2 with TRBJ2-7; 7 bases align to TRBD1. CDR3 length: 14 amino acids. Germline CDR1 and CDR2: SNHLY and FYNNEI. Unmatched junction bases numbered 8, after V lost 8 bases and J lost 1 base. The chain's CDR3 is CASGYRGYSYEQYF. DNA for the CDR3: TGTGCCAGCGGATACAGGGGTTATTCCTACGAGCAGTACTTC.

This clone has more than one count but fewer than ten. The V call is TRBV2, the J call TRBJ2-3; 10 bases fit TRBD1. The J segment lost 0 bases and the V segment lost 9 bases, leaving 6 bases of the junction unmatched. CDR1 and CDR2 (germline): SNHLY, FYNNEI. This CDR3 region has 15 residues. The CDR3 DNA sequence: TGTGCCAGTAAGAGGGACAGGGGAAGCACAGATACGCAGTATTTT. As protein: CASKRDRGSTDTQYF.

The chain is built from TRBV3-1 (or the pseudogene TRBV3-2) and TRBJ2-5; D is possibly TRBD2 (5 bases). Germline CDR1 LGHDT, CDR2 YNNKEL (reference sequence). V gave up 1 base and J gave up 4 bases, with 10 bases separating them. This CDR3 has 14 residues. The CDR3, as DNA: TGTGCCAGCAGCCAAGGAGGGCAACGAGAGACCCAGTACTTC. As protein: CASSQGGQRETQYF.

This clone was found a few times. The rearrangement links TRBV5-1 to TRBJ2-5; D remains unclear. This CDR3 comprises 13 residues. V shed 0 bases and J shed 3 bases, with 6 bases lying between them. The germline gives CDR1 SGHRS, CDR2 YFSETQ. CDR3 loop: CASSLDPEETQYF. As DNA, the CDR3 is TGCGCCAGCAGCTTGGACCCAGAAGAGACCCAGTACTTC.

The rearrangement links TRBV18 to TRBJ1-6; no firm D call. The CDR3 extends over 17 amino acids. V was clipped by 3 bases and J by 3 bases, with 15 bases between them. Germline CDR1 reads KGHSH; CDR2 reads LQKENI. CDR3 region: CASSPLAGEFYNSPLHF. CDR3 sequence (DNA): TGTGCCAGCTCACCCCTCGCCGGGGAGTTCTATAATTCACCCCTCCACTTT.

This chain joins TRBV3-1 (or the pseudogene TRBV3-2) and TRBJ1-6; D is uncertain. Germline V lookup: CDR1 LGHDT, CDR2 YNNKEL (reference sequence). Trimming stripped 5 bases from V and 0 bases from J, with 5 bases between. This CDR3 contains 14 residues. The CDR3: CASSVSSYNSPLHF. CDR3 DNA: TGTGCCAGCAGCGTTAGCTCCTATAATTCACCCCTCCACTTT.

This clone has only a few counts. The chain combines TRBV7-3 with TRBJ2-2; 9 bases are a match to TRBD1. Germline CDR1 SGHTA, CDR2 FQGTGA. CDR3 length equals 16 residues. Unmatched junction bases numbered 5, after V lost 4 bases and J lost 2 bases. CDR3 coding DNA: TGTGCCAGCAGCTCCGGACAGGGGATAAACACCGGGGAGCTGTTTTTT. It encodes CASSSGQGINTGELFF.

The chain uses TRBV7-3 and TRBJ2-3; TRBD2 aligns across 8 bases. V lost 5 bases to trimming and J lost 5 bases; unmatched junction nucleotides: 9. The CDR3 is 15 residues long. In germline, CDR1 is SGHTA, CDR2 FQGTGA. The CDR3 protein is CASSEPGLDRDTQYF. The CDR3 coding sequence is TGTGCCAGCAGCGAGCCGGGACTAGACAGAGATACGCAGTATTTT.

The rearrangement uses TRBV6-1 and TRBJ2-7; TRBD1 matches at 7 bases. This CDR3 contains 13 residues. Per the germline V gene, CDR1 is MNHNS and CDR2 is SASEGT. V shed 6 bases and J 6 bases; nucleotides not matched to a gene: 8. The chain's CDR3 is CASRNRDSLEQYF. CDR3 in DNA: TGTGCCAGCAGGAACCGGGACAGCCTCGAGCAGTACTTC.

This chain uses TRBV30 with TRBJ2-7, with a possible D match to TRBD2 (6 bases). Per germline, CDR1 GTSNPN and CDR2 SVGIG (reference sequence). Trimming pared 5 bases from V and 6 bases from J, leaving 17 bases between. The CDR3 loop spans 13 amino acids. In DNA, the CDR3 is TGTGCCTGGGGCTGGAGGGCCGATCGCGAGCAGTACTTC. Translating it yields CAWGWRADREQYF. The variable domain in full, with the rest retrieved from reference TRBV30 and TRBJ2-7, is SQTIHQWPATLVQPVGSPLSLECTVEGTSNPNLYWYRQAAGRGLQLLFYSVGIGQISSEVPQNLSASRPQDRQFILSSKKLLLSDSGFYLCAWGWRADREQYFGPGTRLTVT.

The V and J genes are TRBV4-3 and TRBJ2-3; 8 bases agree with TRBD1. V was clipped by 0 bases and J by 4 bases; unmatched bases: 6. The germline CDR1 and CDR2 sequences are LGHNA and YSLEER. The CDR3 consists of 16 residues. CDR3 sequence: CASSQEHTGGSDTQYF. The CDR3 DNA reads as TGCGCCAGCAGCCAAGAGCATACAGGGGGTTCAGATACGCAGTATTTT.

The DNA of the CDR3 is TGTGCCAGCAGCTTGAATCGGGACACCGGGGAGCTGTTTTTT. Translating gives CASSLNRDTGELFF. This chain connects TRBV7-3 to TRBJ2-2; D gene ambiguous. The CDR3 totals 14 residues. Trimming removed 3 bases from V and 3 bases from J, with 8 bases in between. Germline V gene sequence: CDR1 SGHTA, CDR2 FQGTGA.

This chain joins TRBV13 and TRBJ1-3; TRBD1 matches at 7 bases. V trimming: 5 bases; J trimming: 5 bases; junction bases outside the gene matches: 9. There are 15 residues in the CDR3. Germline CDR1 is PRHDT and CDR2 is FYEKMQ (reference sequence). CDR3 coding DNA: TGTGCCAGCAGCCAACAGTCGGGACAGCGAAACACCATATATTTT. This gives the protein CASSQQSGQRNTIYF.

The chain recombines TRBV24-1 with TRBJ2-3; 7 bases are shared with TRBD1. The germline V gene has CDR1 KGHDR and CDR2 SFDVKD. The CDR3 sequence is 16 residues long. Germline trimming cut 9 bases from V and 0 bases from J; bases unmatched to any gene: 11. The CDR3 bases are TGTGCCACCTCAAGGGGAAGGGACAGAAGCACAGATACGCAGTATTTT. Protein sequence: CATSRGRDRSTDTQYF.

The rearrangement joins TRBV2 to TRBJ1-3; D unresolved. The CDR3 extends over 14 amino acids. V lost 3 bases and J lost 9, with 15 bases in between. Germline V gene data show CDR1 as SNHLY and CDR2 as FYNNEI. The CDR3, as DNA: TGTGCCAGCAGTGAGGCGACTTCAGCCCTCACCATATATTTT. Its translation: CASSEATSALTIYF.

Concerning this clone itself: The same CDR3 also results from other DNA sequences found in this sample. This rearrangement joins TRBV28 to TRBJ1-2; D is uncertain. CDR1 is MDHEN, CDR2 SYDVKM, per germline. V was shortened by 2 bases and J by 3 bases, with 4 bases between the two germline ends. The CDR3 length is 12 residues. The CDR3, as DNA: TGTGCCAGCAGTTTAACAGACTATGGCTACACCTTC. As protein: CASSLTDYGYTF.

This rearrangement joins TRBV15 to TRBJ2-1, with unresolved D. Per the germline V gene, CDR1 is LNHNV and CDR2 is YYDKDF (reference sequence). This CDR3 spans 15 amino acids. Trimming stripped 0 bases from V and 0 bases from J, with 6 bases between. CDR3 coding DNA: TGTGCCACCAGCAGAGAGAGATCCTCCTACAATGAGCAGTTCTTC. It translates to CATSRERSSYNEQFF.

The V call is TRBV30, the J call TRBJ2-5; D perhaps matches TRBD2 (6 bases). This CDR3 spans 12 amino acids. V gave up 4 bases and J gave up 4 bases, with 10 bases separating them. Germline values: CDR1 GTSNPN, CDR2 SVGIG (reference sequence). For the CDR3, the DNA is TGTGCCTGGACAAGGGGAGGAGAGACCCAGTACTTC. This translates into CAWTRGGETQYF.